This T cell receptor (beta chain) appears in the sequencing data of a study of T-cell reconstitution after alpha-beta-depleted transplantation in children. V lost 0 bases, J lost 6 bases, and 9 bases lay in between. Germline V gives CDR1 SGHRS, CDR2 YFSETQ. The CDR3 extends over 14 amino acids. Unique molecular identifiers tagged the TCRbeta library. Using its own MiXCR run on the PCR reads, TCRdb lists one record per CDR3 protein. The sample includes 750,000 to 950,000 distinct CDR3 sequences, roughly 15% seen only once; the top ten take around 5.3%. Study-level points and caveats: At the one-year point after transplant, T-cell counts and TCRbeta diversity were found to come mostly from T cells that had been newly produced.

Worth noting for this clonotype: The antigen is undetermined.

The sequence derives from a male patient aged 10 to 17 who had a stem cell transplant for acute lymphoblastic leukemia, so the T cells may come from the graft donor. The chain links TRBV5-1 to TRBJ1-4, with a weak D call TRBD1 (6 bases). The sequencing used PBMCs, mostly from graft donor cells, collected 360 days after TCRalphabeta/CD19-depleted stem cell transplant. CDR3 DNA: TGCGCCAGCAGCTTGGGGACAGCCCATGAAAAACTGTTTTTT. Its translation is CASSLGTAHEKLFF. The full variable domain, in which reference TRBV5-1 and TRBJ1-4 provide the parts outside the CDR3, is KAGVTQTPRYLIKTRGQQVTLSCSPISGHRSVSWYQQTPGQGLQFLFEYFSETQRNKGNFPGRFSGRQFSNSRSEMNVSTLELGDSALYLCASSLGTAHEKLFFGSGTQLSVL.